The 22 T cell receptor beta chains below come from one sample, sequenced in a study of patients and donors after allogeneic stem cell transplantation. TCRdb re-called the RT-PCR reads through MiXCR, storing one row per CDR3 protein. Of 70,000 to 75,000 distinct CDR3 sequences detected, roughly 29% appear once; the ten largest clones hold about 26%. The sequenced sample consisted of blood, either unsorted or a sorted T cell fraction (not recorded which). Receptors originate from a human donor who was either an allogeneic HSCT recipient or a stem cell or donor lymphocyte infusion donor (not recorded which). It is not recorded whose cells these are; they may come from a transplant donor.

V is TRBV7-8 and J is TRBJ2-5, with a possible D match to TRBD2 (6 bases). The V gene's germline CDR1 is SGHVS and CDR2 FQNEAQ. V lost 0 bases, J lost 3 bases, and 8 bases lay in between. The CDR3 runs to 14 residues. CDR3 nucleotides: TGTGCCAGCAGCTTAGCGCGGAGGGAAGAGACCCAGTACTTC. It yields the protein CASSLARREETQYF.

This clonotype appeared a few times. The chain uses TRBV3-1 and TRBJ1-1, with TRBD1 matching over 9 bases. V lost 3 bases to trimming and J lost 5 bases; unmatched junction nucleotides: 4. Germline loops: CDR1 LGHDT, CDR2 YNNKEL (reference sequence). This CDR3 contains 14 residues. Here the CDR3 reads CASSQTGGRTEAFF. The CDR3 nucleotides read TGTGCCAGCAGCCAGACAGGGGGGAGGACTGAAGCTTTCTTT.

The genes are TRBV9 and TRBJ1-1, with a tentative D call TRBD1 (6 bases). Trimming stripped 4 bases from V and 0 bases from J, with 13 bases between. Looked up from germline, CDR1 is SGDLS and CDR2 is YYNGEE. The CDR3 sequence is 15 residues long. The CDR3 nucleotides read TGTGCCAGCAGCCCCCAAGGGGGACTGAACACTGAAGCTTTCTTT. This encodes CASSPQGGLNTEAFF.

V usage is TRBV5-1 and J usage is TRBJ1-1, with D perhaps matching TRBD1 (6 bases). The CDR3 extends over 14 amino acids. Trimming took 2 bases from V and 4 from J, leaving 12 bases between them. Per germline, CDR1 SGHRS and CDR2 YFSETQ. The CDR3 sequence: CASSLQGFGTEAFF. CDR3 coding DNA: TGCGCCAGCAGCTTACAGGGATTTGGCACTGAAGCTTTCTTT.

The chain's CDR3 is CASSFPGLDNEQFF. In DNA, the CDR3 is TGTGCCAGCAGCTTTCCGGGACTAGACAATGAGCAGTTCTTC. The V call is TRBV3-1, the J call TRBJ2-1; 8 bases map to TRBD2. Germline CDR1 is LGHDT and CDR2 is YNNKEL (reference sequence). V gave up 5 bases and J gave up 5 bases; unmatched junction bases: 5. The CDR3 totals 14 residues.

CDR3 coding DNA: TGCGCCAGCAGCTTACAGGGCGGTCAGCCCCAGCATTTT. The encoded protein is CASSLQGGQPQHF. The genes are TRBV5-1 and TRBJ1-5, with D possibly TRBD1 on 6 matching bases. Per the germline V gene, CDR1 is SGHRS and CDR2 is YFSETQ. V was pared by 2 bases and J by 6 bases, with 9 bases between. The CDR3 covers 13 residues.

This clonotype was seen a few times. The CDR3 nucleotides are TGTGCCAGCAGTCAAAGACAGGGGGCGACGAGCTACACCTTC. It encodes CASSQRQGATSYTF. The V call is TRBV7-9, the J call TRBJ1-2, with 10 bases aligning to TRBD1. The germline gives CDR1 SEHNR, CDR2 FQNEAQ (reference sequence). The V and J ends lost 6 bases and 9 bases, in that order; junction bases with no gene match: 10. This CDR3 spans 14 amino acids.

This clonotype showed up just a few times. V gene TRBV6-5 combines with J gene TRBJ1-1; D unclear. CDR3 length: 16 residues. The V end was cut by 0 bases, the J end by 5 bases, with 16 bases between. The germline CDR1 and CDR2 sequences are MNHEY and SVGAGI. As DNA, the CDR3 is TGTGCCAGCAGTTACTCAGGGTTCGAGGGAAGTACTGAAGCTTTCTTT. As protein: CASSYSGFEGSTEAFF.

This clonotype was detected a few times. The chain carries TRBV9 and TRBJ1-3; D unclear. The CDR3 runs to 14 residues. Germline-derived CDR1 and CDR2 are SGDLS and YYNGEE. V was pared by 3 bases and J by 1 base, with 8 bases between. CDR3 DNA sequence: TGTGCCAGCAGCGGGGCCTTTTCTGGAAACACCATATATTTT. Encoded protein: CASSGAFSGNTIYF.

This clonotype occurred a few times. CDR3 protein: CSVEDQGTGYGYTF. In DNA form, the CDR3 reads TGCAGCGTTGAAGATCAAGGGACAGGGTATGGCTACACCTTC. The chain links TRBV29-1 to TRBJ1-2; TRBD1 matches 9 bases. V trimming: 0 bases; J trimming: 5 bases; junction bases outside the gene matches: 4. The CDR3 is 14 residues long. Germline V lookup: CDR1 SQVTM, CDR2 ANQGSEA.

V gene TRBV9 combines with J gene TRBJ1-2; D unclear. The CDR3 is 14 residues long. CDR1 and CDR2 from the germline V gene are SGDLS and YYNGEE. V lost 4 bases to trimming and J lost 4 bases, with 14 bases between them. DNA for the CDR3: TGTGCCAGCAGCCCATTGACACCTACCTATGGCTACACCTTC. This gives the protein CASSPLTPTYGYTF.

Only a few counts were recorded for this clonotype. The CDR3 nucleotides are TGTGCCAGTAATAGCGGGAGCTACAATGAGCAGTTCTTC. It yields the protein CASNSGSYNEQFF. V is TRBV19 and J is TRBJ2-1, with 9 bases identical to TRBD2. Germline-derived CDR1 and CDR2 are LNHDA and SQIVND (reference sequence). CDR3 length: 13 amino acids. V dropped 7 bases and J dropped 3; count of bases not matched to a gene: 1.

The rearrangement links TRBV28 to TRBJ2-5, with D perhaps matching TRBD1 or TRBD2 (6 bases each). Germline V lookup: CDR1 MDHEN, CDR2 SYDVKM. With 6 bases removed from V and 2 bases from J, the gap between germline ends came to 19 bases. This CDR3 is built from 16 residues. CDR3 in DNA: TGTGCCAGCAGACCAAGGGGCAGGGGAGGACAAGAGACCCAGTACTTC. Its translation is CASRPRGRGGQETQYF. The variable domain in full, completed from reference TRBV28 and TRBJ2-5, reads DVKVTQSSRYLVKRTGEKVFLECVQDMDHENMFWYRQDPGLGLRLIYFSYDVKMKEKGDIPEGYSVSREKKERFSLILESASTNQTSMYLCASRPRGRGGQETQYFGPGTRLLVL.

The chain uses TRBV6-1 and TRBJ1-1; 9 nucleotides match TRBD1. The germline V gene has CDR1 MNHNS and CDR2 SASEGT. The J segment lost 14 bases and the V segment lost 4 bases, leaving 14 bases of the junction unmatched. The CDR3 spans 14 residues. This CDR3 reads CASSGKGGQGWHFF. The CDR3 nucleotides read TGTGCCAGCAGTGGGAAAGGGGGACAGGGATGGCACTTCTTT.

This chain joins TRBV10-3 and TRBJ1-5; D is unclear. The V end lost 6 bases, the J end lost 6 bases, and 9 bases lay between the germline ends. The CDR3 has 12 amino acids. The germline gives CDR1 ENHRY, CDR2 SYGVKD. The CDR3: CAIRHPIQPQHF. In DNA form, the CDR3 reads TGTGCCATCAGGCATCCCATTCAGCCCCAGCATTTT.

This clonotype was observed a few times. This sequence joins TRBV3-1 and TRBJ2-7; D is unresolved. CDR1 and CDR2 (germline): LGHDT, YNNKEL (reference sequence). This CDR3 spans 13 amino acids. Trimming took off 3 bases at V and 3 bases at J, with 9 bases between the two ends. CDR3 DNA: TGTGCCAGCAGCCACCTAAGCGACTACGAGCAGTACTTC. Protein: CASSHLSDYEQYF.

This chain joins TRBV5-1 and TRBJ2-4, with TRBD1 identical over 7 bases. V was pared by 2 bases and J by 9 bases, with 2 bases of the junction left unmatched. CDR1 is SGHRS, CDR2 YFSETQ, per germline. The CDR3 extends over 12 amino acids. Here the CDR3 DNA reads TGCGCCAGCAGCTTTACAGGGGCCATTCAGTACTTC. It is translated as CASSFTGAIQYF.

This chain connects TRBV20-1 to TRBJ2-7; 7 positions match TRBD1. The length of the CDR3 is 13 residues. Germline CDR1 DFQATT, CDR2 SNEGSKA (reference sequence). The V and J ends lost 6 bases and 2 bases, in that order; junction bases with no gene match: 7. The CDR3 sequence: CSARTGRPYEQYF. The CDR3, as DNA: TGCAGTGCCCGGACAGGCCGCCCCTACGAGCAGTACTTC.

The chain links TRBV4-3 to TRBJ1-1; possibly TRBD1 for D (6 bases). Germline values: CDR1 LGHNA, CDR2 YSLEER. The CDR3 is 13 amino acids. Trimming removed 2 bases from V and 3 bases from J, with 7 bases in between. CDR3 bases: TGCGCCAGCAGCCAATACAGGGACACTGAAGCTTTCTTT. Translation gives CASSQYRDTEAFF.

This clonotype has only a few counts. This chain's CDR3 is CASTGTANTGELFF. CDR3 sequence (DNA): TGTGCCAGCACTGGGACAGCTAACACCGGGGAGCTGTTTTTT. The chain couples TRBV2 to TRBJ2-2; 7 bases fit TRBD1. With 7 bases clipped from V and 2 bases from J, the junction kept 4 bases outside the gene matches. The germline gives CDR1 SNHLY, CDR2 FYNNEI. This CDR3 comprises 14 residues.

Here the CDR3 reads CASSLGSQSDTQYF. The CDR3 DNA follows: TGCGCCAGCAGCTTGGGGAGTCAGTCAGATACGCAGTATTTT. This rearrangement joins TRBV5-1 to TRBJ2-3; D ambiguous. This CDR3 has 14 residues. CDR1 is SGHRS and CDR2 is YFSETQ in the germline V gene. The V end was cut by 0 bases, the J end by 4 bases, with 9 bases between.

The CDR3 bases are TGTGCCAGCGCGAGGGGACACACAGATACGCAGTATTTT. It encodes CASARGHTDTQYF. This chain uses TRBV7-3 with TRBJ2-3; D may be TRBD1 (6 bases). The CDR3 contains 13 residues. Germline-derived CDR1 and CDR2 are SGHTA and FQGTGA. V was pared by 8 bases and J by 2 bases, with 11 bases between.